This T cell receptor (beta chain) was obtained from a study of OX40 agonist ivuxolimab in advanced cancers. Study-wide points: Clones of CD4+ and CD8+ blood T cells grew by week 6 at doses of 0.1 to 3.0 mg/kg.

The data were produced by immunoSEQ multiplex PCR, yet TCRdb's version contains in-frame clones alone and is incomplete. The table includes some 90,000 clones, 92% detected once. The CDR3 is 13 residues long. CDR1 is MNHEY, CDR2 SMNVEV, per germline (reference sequence). Trimming removed 8 bases at V and 0 bases at J, with 9 bases between. Turning to this clone: The target antigen is unknown.

V usage is TRBV27 and J usage is TRBJ2-3; no firm D call. The sequence was obtained from an adult with an advanced solid tumor such as melanoma, head and neck, liver or kidney cancer. This specimen was CD4+ or CD8+ T cells sorted from blood, taken in a trial of the OX40 agonist ivuxolimab. CDR3 DNA sequence: TGTGCCAGCGGCTGGAGTAGCACAGATACGCAGTATTTT. Its protein is CASGWSSTDTQYF.